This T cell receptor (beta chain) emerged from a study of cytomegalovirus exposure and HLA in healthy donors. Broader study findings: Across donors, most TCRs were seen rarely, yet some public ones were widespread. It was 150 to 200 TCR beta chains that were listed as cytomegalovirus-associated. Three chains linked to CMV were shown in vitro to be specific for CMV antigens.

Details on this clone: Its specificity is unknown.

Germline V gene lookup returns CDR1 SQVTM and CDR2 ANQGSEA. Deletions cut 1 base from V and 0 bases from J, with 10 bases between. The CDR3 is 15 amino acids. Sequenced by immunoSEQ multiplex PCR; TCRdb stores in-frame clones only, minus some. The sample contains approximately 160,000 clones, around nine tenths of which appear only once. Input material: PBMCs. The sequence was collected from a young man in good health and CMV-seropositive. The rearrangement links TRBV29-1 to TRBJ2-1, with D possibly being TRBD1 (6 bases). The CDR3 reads CSVEGTEYSYNEQFF. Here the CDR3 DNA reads TGCAGCGTTGAAGGGACAGAGTACTCCTACAATGAGCAGTTCTTC.